These 9 T cell receptor beta chains were sequenced from one sample in a study of monozygotic twins with inflammatory bowel disease (dated 2019 in TCRdb). Library preparation employed 5' RACE. Instrument used: Illumina HiSeq 2500. After the reads were reprocessed by TCRdb, one entry was made per CDR3 protein sequence, with no DNA. The sample's own table lists about 110,000 distinct CDR3 sequences. The ten most abundant clones make up around 12% of the sample. The sample taken for sequencing was blood. These receptors all come from a human donor with ulcerative colitis or Crohn's disease, or a healthy co-twin of an affected twin (not recorded which).

This chain links TRBV6-5 with TRBJ2-1. There are 13 residues in the CDR3. CDR1 is MNHEY, CDR2 SVGAGI, per germline. This chain's CDR3 is CASSYRPYNEQFF.

V usage is TRBV20-1 and J usage is TRBJ2-2; TCRdb calls TRBD2, which cannot be checked without DNA. Germline V gives CDR1 DFQATT, CDR2 SNEGSKA (reference sequence). The CDR3 sequence is 15 residues long. The CDR3 loop is CSAIAGGSNTGELFF.

The genes are TRBV5-4 and TRBJ2-1; the TCRdb call, TRBD2, lacks DNA for checking. The CDR3 covers 15 residues. Germline V gene sequence: CDR1 SGHNT, CDR2 YYREEE (reference sequence). CDR3 loop: CASTPSGGSSNEQFF.

The chain has TRBV3-1 and TRBJ2-1; TCRdb indicates TRBD2, and absent DNA this call remains unverified. The CDR3 loop spans 18 amino acids. CDR1 is LGHDT and CDR2 is YNNKEL in the germline V gene (reference sequence). Here the CDR3 reads CASSHRLAGGPMDNEQFF.

The chain employs TRBV5-1 and TRBJ2-1. The CDR3 runs 15 residues. The germline V gene has CDR1 SGHRS and CDR2 YFSETQ. CDR3 in amino acids: CASSQTGRPYNEQFF.

The chain recombines TRBV20-1 with TRBJ2-3; TCRdb's D gene call, TRBD1, goes unchecked for lack of DNA. CDR1 is DFQATT and CDR2 is SNEGSKA in the germline V gene (reference sequence). This CDR3 has 12 amino acids. This chain's CDR3 is CSAPGLTDTQYF.

This sequence joins TRBV5-1 and TRBJ2-5; the D call from TCRdb, TRBD1, cannot be confirmed without DNA. The CDR3 runs to 13 residues. Germline CDR1 reads SGHRS; CDR2 reads YFSETQ. The CDR3 sequence: CASSPGPKETQYF.

The CDR3 loop is CASSLYTNTEAFF. The genes are TRBV5-1 and TRBJ1-1. The CDR3 sequence is 13 residues long. Germline CDR1 and CDR2: SGHRS and YFSETQ.

V and J are TRBV4-3 and TRBJ2-2; TCRdb's assignment of TRBD1 cannot be checked, as there is no DNA. The CDR3 contains 17 residues. Per germline, CDR1 LGHNA and CDR2 YSLEER. The chain's CDR3 is CASSQDSRGQYTGELFF.